A single T cell receptor beta chain is shown here with its context. The antigen is not known. This specimen belongs to a study of T cell responses to AZD1222 COVID-19 vaccine. The overall study: Pooling covered second doses at about 4 or about 12 weeks. The study's findings and limits: Variant regions that are unmutated are reportedly the target of nearly half of spike-specific TCRs. No repertoire was sampled before or during the peak T cell response, only after it.

Clones were sequenced by immunoSEQ multiplex PCR, and TCRdb holds only the in-frame ones, with some missing. Of about 190,000 clones listed, approximately 91% are singletons. The source was peripheral blood, collected on day 0 of AZD1222 vaccination. The sequence derives from an adult in good health.

The CDR3 loop is CASSPRLGRDTGELFF. CDR3 nucleotides: TGTGCCAGCTCACCACGACTCGGCCGGGACACCGGGGAGCTGTTTTTT. The gene calls are TRBV18 and TRBJ2-2; D gene uncertain. The CDR3 spans 16 residues. The V gene's germline CDR1 is KGHSH and CDR2 LQKENI. V lost 1 base and J lost 3, with 12 bases in between.